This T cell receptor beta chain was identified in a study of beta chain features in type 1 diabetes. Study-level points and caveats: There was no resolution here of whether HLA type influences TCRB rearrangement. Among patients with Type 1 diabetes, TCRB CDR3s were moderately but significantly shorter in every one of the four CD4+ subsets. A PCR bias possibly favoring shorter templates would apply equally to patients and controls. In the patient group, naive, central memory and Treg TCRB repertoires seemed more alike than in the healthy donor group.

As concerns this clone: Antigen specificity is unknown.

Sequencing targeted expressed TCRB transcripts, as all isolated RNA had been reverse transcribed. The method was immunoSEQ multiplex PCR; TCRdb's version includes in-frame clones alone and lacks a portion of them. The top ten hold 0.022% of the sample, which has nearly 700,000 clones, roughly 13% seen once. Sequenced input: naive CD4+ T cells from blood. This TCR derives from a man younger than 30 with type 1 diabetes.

DNA of the CDR3: TGTGCCAGCAGCACTAGTAACTATGGCTACACCTTC. Protein product: CASSTSNYGYTF. This sequence joins TRBV28 and TRBJ1-2; D is unclear. With 6 bases removed from V and 1 base from J, the gap between germline ends came to 6 bases. The CDR3 has 12 residues. Germline CDR1 and CDR2: MDHEN and SYDVKM.